This paragraph reports one TCR beta chain. Its target antigen remains unknown. No base quality information exists; no much larger clone differs at one position. Libraries were made using the immunoSEQ multiplex PCR assay. The multiplex PCR relied on a mix of 60 forward primers for TCR Vbeta segments and 13 reverse primers for TCR Jbeta segments. A multiplex PCR assay on genomic DNA amplified the CDR3 region of rearranged TCR beta genes. The amplified TCR beta libraries were sequenced on the Illumina HiSeq System as 87-base-pair reads. As for the original processing: In a later analysis, tens of millions of unique TCR beta chains were counted across the approximately 640 repertoires, and approximately 11 million of these chains were shared by at least two donors. To remove PCR and sequencing errors, raw reads were error-corrected and collapsed into unique sequences using a nearest-neighbor algorithm that merged closely related sequences. Alignment of CDR3 sequences to IMGT reference sequences was used to assign V, D and J gene segments. For a sequence to be retained, a match of at least six nucleotides was required to both a V gene segment and a J gene segment. Rearrangements were called productive when the CDR3 lacked stop codons and stayed in frame with V and J; all others were non-productive. CDR3 was defined according to IMGT convention as the region running from the second conserved V-encoded cysteine to the conserved J-encoded phenylalanine. The earlier analysis of 450 to 750 of the donors excluded any sequence lacking an unambiguous match to a single V gene segment. In an earlier analysis of 587 of the donors, a V segment was called functional when productive rearrangements were above 56.7%, and segregating when the standard deviation between donors exceeded 5%. A statistical classification framework was built for diagnosing cytomegalovirus status from the catalog of TCR beta chain sequences. In a later analysis, V and J genes were assigned by comparing TCR nucleotide sequences against IMGT/GENE-DB human TR gene sequences. Using the TCRdist pipeline, a later analysis assigned CDR3 sequences along with most-parsimonious VDJ recombination scenarios. A later analysis defined each TCR beta chain by its CDR3 amino acid sequence plus V-gene family, and excluded reads lacking a unique V-gene family. To address suspected cross-contamination and a sequencing artifact, a later analysis removed around 590 highly shared, low-generation-probability nucleotide sequences. A later analysis calculated a clonal expansion index for each public chain from normalized within-repertoire ranks of inferred template counts. Generation probabilities in a later analysis came from a VDJ recombination model fitted to out-of-frame rearrangements, and those results were checked against IGoR. In a later analysis, hypergeometric tests were used to score TCR-TCR, TCR-HLA and TCR-CMV co-occurrence, with a repertoire-size bias correction applied to TCR pairs. A later analysis estimated false discovery rates by permuting HLA or CMV assignments 20 times. A later analysis grouped co-occurring TCRs with DBSCAN, adding TCRdist sequence similarity when clustering within HLA-allele-positive subsets. Repertoires with fewer than 30,000 or more than 120,000 public chains were left out of co-occurrence clustering, as were five repertoires with anomalous nucleotide sharing. As stored in TCRdb, this immuneACCESS dataset retains in-frame rearrangements with V and J assigned. A fraction of the clones does not appear; measured against another copy, unresolved V genes explain less than half of the discrepancy, and the remainder lacks a known reason. Clone size and the V and J calls come from that table; the DNA yielded D and trimming. This sample lists around 180,000 clones; roughly 75% were detected once. Together, the top ten hold approximately 5.1% of the sample.

The data belong to a study of cytomegalovirus exposure and HLA in healthy donors (dated by TCRdb to about 2017). With respect to the entire study: An earlier analysis of 550 to 700 of the donors reported 250 to 300 Gb of sequence data and some 120 million unique TCR beta sequences from about 200 million T cells. An early release covering roughly 600 HLA-typed donors comprised roughly 300 gigabases of sequencing data and 65 million to 100 million unique TCR sequences. Among the roughly 370 genotyped donors, about 83% belonged to the genetic ancestry cluster associated with self-reported Caucasian donors. The study aimed to test whether signatures of past pathogen exposure could be identified by cataloging public T cell receptors. The study used immunosequencing to profile the T cell repertoires of some 600 subjects and linked those repertoires to cytomegalovirus serostatus. Besides the first cohort of around 670 subjects, a separate validation cohort made up of over a hundred different subjects was used. To predict cytomegalovirus infection status, the study brought together high-throughput TCR immunosequencing, statistical association of individual TCRs with disease status, and machine learning. A later analysis re-analyzed previously published TCR beta repertoires from 650 to 800 donors and added high-resolution HLA genotyping to study TCR occurrence patterns. The later analysis used no new phenotypic data to find candidate immune exposures, relying instead on TCR beta sequences and their occurrence across donors. In an earlier analysis of 550 to 700 of the donors, high-throughput TCR beta sequencing was used to judge whether each TCR beta V gene segment behaved as functional or pseudogenic. Donor age, sex, ethnicity and CMV serostatus were collected together with the repertoire data. A later genetic analysis took genome-wide SNP genotypes for about three fifths of the 666 donors and used that subset as a discovery cohort. All discovery cohort repertoires had been generated on a single sequencing platform. Both class I and class II loci were covered by HLA typing, at four-digit resolution. The number of typed donors differed by locus: roughly 620-630 for A, B, C, DRB1 and DQB1; approximately 540 for DQA1; around 610 for DPA1; and around 490 for DPB1. Four to six DR-DQ haplotypes were handled as single units for association and clustering, since linkage in the cohort was strong. Among about 360 genotyped donors of the cohort, an average of about 240,000 unique TCR beta nucleotide sequences were sequenced per donor, 15% to 20% of them non-productive.

What the authors observed across the whole study: In a later analysis, HLA-associated TCR beta chains showed more clonal expansion and lower generation probabilities than non-associated chains that were equally common. The authors suggested that the approach could potentially be extended to other disease states and immunological phenotypes. Linkage disequilibrium might explain the correlated functional status among segregating V segments, but an unknown experimental factor could not be ruled out. A cluster of highly shared sequence variants was judged likely to represent a technical artifact of the sequencing pipeline. The classifier was reported to diagnose cytomegalovirus status with high specificity and sensitivity in both the original and validation cohorts. In a later analysis, the rate of TCR association differed among HLA loci, with DRB1 alleles having the most associated TCRs and HLA-C alleles having the fewest. In a later genetic analysis, a missense DCLRE1C variant was associated with V-gene and J-gene trimming of TCR beta chains, and the association was replicated in an independent cohort. According to a later analysis, most CMV-associated TCR beta chains appeared to be HLA-restricted, and the HLA associations seemed to be driven largely by CMV exposure. The 87-base-pair reads could not distinguish some IMGT-functional V segments, including TRBV6-2 and TRBV6-3, so those segments were excluded. According to a later analysis, parvovirus B19, influenza, CMV and Epstein-Barr virus appeared linked to several top co-occurrence clusters. In an earlier analysis of about 600 of the donors, most TCR beta V segments appeared in productive rearrangements about 87% or about 30% of the time, broadly matching IMGT annotations. At a false discovery rate of 0.05, a later analysis linked 15,000 to 20,000 TCR beta sequences to specific HLA alleles. Immune exposure information for the cohort was limited to CMV serostatus. The study gave a list of 150 to 200 TCR beta chains associated with cytomegalovirus. A further reported finding was that TCR beta sequences accurately predicted the HLA-A and HLA-B alleles for most subjects in the first cohort. While some public TCRs were present in many individuals, most TCR sequences turned up only very rarely across donors. Because some donors lacked HLA typing at each locus, the association tests relied only on the typed subset. Three of the identified cytomegalovirus-associated TCR beta chains were confirmed in vitro to be specific for cytomegalovirus antigens. When HLA alleles, especially DR and DQ, strongly co-occurred, TCR associations were difficult to assign to individual alleles. Compared with the roughly 700-donor mean, donors in an Asian-associated ancestry cluster had fewer N-insertions in productive TCRs, according to a later genetic analysis. Presence/absence analyses assumed roughly uniform sequencing depth across donors, an assumption that may not hold. Because counts were too low, around 18 rarely observed V segments, including chromosome 9 orphons, were left out of the earlier analysis of some 600 of the donors. In this cohort, only TCR beta chains were sequenced, and detectable features were limited by the absence of alpha or paired-chain data.

In total, 500 to 700 healthy bone marrow donors made up the cohort. Cohort members were all nominally healthy when sampled, although unrecorded immune exposures were likely present. The donor was CMV seronegative and belonged to the group of several hundred seronegative cohort members. Each donor provided a peripheral blood sample, and peripheral blood mononuclear cells were used for TCR beta sequencing. The Qiagen DNeasy Blood Extraction Kit was used to extract genomic DNA from the blood cell samples. The CDR3 measures 11 amino acids from cysteine to phenylalanine. Only the CDR3 region is kept as DNA, spanning 33 bases read in frame from base 1. V is trimmed back by 8 bases and J by 5 bases, and the junction contains 2 bases that no gene match accounts for. Sequences SNHLY (CDR1) and FYNNEI (CDR2) are obtained from the germline V gene.

This receptor was taken from a man in his forties or fifties in good health and CMV-seronegative. Sequencing used PBMCs. This chain joins TRBV2 to TRBJ2-7, and TRBD1 aligns with 8 junction nucleotides. The CDR3 protein: CASDRGNEQYF. The sequenced DNA is TGTGCCAGCGACAGGGGCAACGAGCAGTACTTC.